The next 16 T cell receptor beta chains were all read from a single sample in a study of patients and donors after allogeneic stem cell transplantation. MiXCR, applied by TCRdb to the RT-PCR reads, yields one record per CDR3 protein. The repertoire holds about 960,000 distinct CDR3 sequences, with more than 15% as singletons. The specimen was blood, either unsorted or a sorted T cell fraction (not recorded which). The receptors were gathered from a human donor who was either an allogeneic HSCT recipient or a stem cell or donor lymphocyte infusion donor (not recorded which). It is not recorded whose cells these are; they may come from a transplant donor.

V usage is TRBV5-1 and J usage is TRBJ2-5, with D perhaps TRBD1 (6 bases). V lost 2 bases and J 4 bases, leaving 15 bases between the germline ends. Germline V gene sequence: CDR1 SGHRS, CDR2 YFSETQ. This CDR3 spans 15 amino acids. The CDR3 is CASSFGTLGRETQYF. Written as DNA, the CDR3 is TGCGCCAGCAGCTTCGGGACATTGGGGAGAGAGACCCAGTACTTC.

The chain combines TRBV29-1 with TRBJ2-3; D ambiguous. V lost 3 bases and J 4 bases, leaving 5 bases between the germline ends. The CDR3 consists of 11 residues. Germline V CDR1 and CDR2: SQVTM, ANQGSEA. The CDR3 sequence: CSVESPDTQYF. The CDR3 DNA follows: TGCAGCGTTGAGTCCCCAGATACGCAGTATTTT.

A single count supports this clonotype. The CDR3: CASSVGPGRQPQHF. The CDR3 DNA is TGTGCCAGCAGCGTAGGCCCGGGGAGACAGCCCCAGCATTTT. The rearrangement joins TRBV9 to TRBJ1-5; D remains ambiguous. Germline V gives CDR1 SGDLS, CDR2 YYNGEE. The CDR3 loop spans 14 amino acids. With 0 bases removed from V and 7 bases from J, the gap between germline ends came to 11 bases.

This clonotype was detected a few times. The V call is TRBV12-3 or TRBV12-4, the J call TRBJ1-6; no clear D gene. CDR3 size: 12 residues. V was trimmed by 4 bases and J by 7 bases, leaving 5 bases between them. The CDR3 loop is CASSSENSPLHF. For the CDR3, the DNA is TGTGCCAGCAGTTCTGAGAATTCACCCCTCCACTTT.

The chain employs TRBV30 and TRBJ2-2; 8 positions match TRBD2. The V and J ends lost 0 bases and 5 bases, in that order; junction bases with no gene match: 5. CDR3 length: 15 residues. From germline, CDR1 is GTSNPN and CDR2 SVGIG (reference sequence). As DNA, the CDR3 is TGTGCCTGGAGTGTGGTCCGGGAGGGAACCGGGGAGCTGTTTTTT. Translated: CAWSVVREGTGELFF.

This clonotype has a handful of counts. V usage is TRBV12-3 or TRBV12-4 and J usage is TRBJ1-1; TRBD1 agrees at 7 bases. The CDR3 contains 14 residues. V trimming: 4 bases; J trimming: 4 bases; junction bases outside the gene matches: 6. The DNA for the CDR3 is TGTGCCAGCAGTTCCGACAGGGAGGCCACTGAAGCTTTCTTT. This codes for CASSSDREATEAFF.

V gene TRBV11-3 combines with J gene TRBJ2-7, with 7 bases aligning to TRBD2. The CDR3 runs 15 residues. Looked up from germline, CDR1 is SGHNT and CDR2 is YENEEA. The V segment lost 0 bases and the J segment 4 bases; nucleotides outside the gene matches: 6. This CDR3 is CASSLDRASGYEQYF. DNA for the CDR3: TGTGCCAGCAGCTTAGATCGGGCTAGCGGATACGAGCAGTACTTC.

The chain carries TRBV7-9 and TRBJ2-1; 10 bases map to TRBD2. The CDR3 has 15 amino acids. Germline lookup yields CDR1 SEHNR and CDR2 FQNEAQ (reference sequence). The ends lost 3 bases at V and 7 bases at J; junction bases unmatched: 6. This CDR3 is CASSLASGRPNEQFF. CDR3 DNA: TGTGCCAGCAGCTTGGCTAGCGGGAGACCAAATGAGCAGTTCTTC.

CDR3 region: CASSQGVEGKNTGELFF. CDR3 nucleotide sequence: TGCGCCAGCAGCCAAGGGGTCGAAGGGAAAAACACCGGGGAGCTGTTTTTT. The V and J genes are TRBV4-3 and TRBJ2-2; D ambiguous. Trimming pared 1 base from V and 2 bases from J, leaving 14 bases between. CDR3 length: 17 residues. The V gene's germline CDR1 is LGHNA and CDR2 YSLEER.

This clonotype was seen more than once but under ten times. The CDR3 spells CACYPGNYEQYF. The CDR3 coding sequence is TGTGCCTGTTATCCTGGAAACTACGAGCAGTACTTC. This chain joins TRBV30 and TRBJ2-7; D unresolved. The CDR3 sequence is 12 residues long. Germline V gives CDR1 GTSNPN, CDR2 SVGIG (reference sequence). V was shortened by 6 bases and J by 3 bases, with 12 bases between the two germline ends.

This clonotype has a handful of counts. The chain has TRBV7-9 and TRBJ2-3, with D perhaps given as TRBD1 or TRBD2 (6 bases each). This CDR3 spans 16 amino acids. CDR1 is SEHNR and CDR2 is FQNEAQ in the germline V gene (reference sequence). The germline V and J ends were trimmed by 2 bases and 0 bases, with 12 bases remaining between them. CDR3 nucleotide sequence: TGTGCCAGCAGCTTAAGGGGGGCCTCTAGCACAGATACGCAGTATTTT. It specifies CASSLRGASSTDTQYF.

In its sample, this clonotype was seen a few times. This sequence joins TRBV7-2 and TRBJ2-7; D is unclear. The CDR3 contains 13 residues. CDR1 and CDR2 (germline): SGHTA, FQGNSA. The V and J ends lost 4 bases and 7 bases respectively, with 14 bases between them. CDR3 loop: CASSSVLAWEQYF. DNA for the CDR3: TGTGCCAGCAGCTCCGTACTTGCGTGGGAGCAGTACTTC.

V and J are TRBV4-3 and TRBJ2-1; 9 nucleotides match TRBD1. Trimming removed 4 bases from V and 0 bases from J; junction bases left unmatched: 10. Germline CDR1 is LGHNA and CDR2 is YSLEER. This CDR3 contains 18 residues. CDR3 DNA sequence: TGCGCCAGCAGCCCCCGACAGGGGGGGAATCCCTCCTACAATGAGCAGTTCTTC. Translation gives CASSPRQGGNPSYNEQFF.

The chain uses TRBV6-6 and TRBJ2-5; possible D gene TRBD1, 5 bases. This CDR3 contains 12 residues. Germline assignment: CDR1 MNHNY and CDR2 SVGAGI (reference sequence). The V end lost 2 bases, the J end lost 4 bases, and 5 bases lay between the germline ends. CDR3 DNA sequence: TGTGCCAGCAGTTACCAGGGAGAGACCCAGTACTTC. As protein: CASSYQGETQYF.

This clonotype appeared a few times. This chain uses TRBV5-1 with TRBJ2-7; TRBD1 aligns across 10 bases. Germline CDR1 reads SGHRS; CDR2 reads YFSETQ. The CDR3 sequence is 16 residues long. J gave up 2 bases and V 4 bases, and 9 bases lay outside the gene matches. In nucleotides, the CDR3 is TGCGCCAGCAGCGCCCTGCCAGGACAGGGGGCCTACGAGCAGTACTTC. Encoded protein: CASSALPGQGAYEQYF.

The chain links TRBV20-1 to TRBJ2-3; D is unclear. Per germline, CDR1 DFQATT and CDR2 SNEGSKA (reference sequence). The ends were cut back, 2 bases at V and 6 bases at J, with 9 bases in the middle. There are 12 residues in the CDR3. The CDR3, as DNA: TGCAGTGCTAGATTGCCCCCCGATACGCAGTATTTT. The encoded protein is CSARLPPDTQYF.